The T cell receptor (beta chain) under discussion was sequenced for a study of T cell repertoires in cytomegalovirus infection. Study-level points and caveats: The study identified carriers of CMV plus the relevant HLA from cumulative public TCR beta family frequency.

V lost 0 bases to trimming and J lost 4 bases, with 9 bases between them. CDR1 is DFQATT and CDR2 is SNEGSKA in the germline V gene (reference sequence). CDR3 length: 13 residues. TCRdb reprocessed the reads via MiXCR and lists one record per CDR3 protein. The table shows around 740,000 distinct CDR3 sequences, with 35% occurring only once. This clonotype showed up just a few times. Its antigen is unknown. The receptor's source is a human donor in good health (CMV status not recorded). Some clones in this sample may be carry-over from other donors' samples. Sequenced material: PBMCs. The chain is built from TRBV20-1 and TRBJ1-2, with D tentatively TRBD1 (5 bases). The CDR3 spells CSARDKGIYGYTF. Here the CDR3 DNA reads TGCAGTGCTAGAGATAAGGGGATCTATGGCTACACCTTC.